Shown below are 20 T cell receptor beta chains from a single sample sequenced in a study of blood T cell repertoires in COVID-19. The method was immunoSEQ multiplex PCR; TCRdb's version includes in-frame clones alone and lacks a portion of them. The table lists about 92,000 clones, less than 85% of them singletons. Specimen: peripheral blood. All receptors come from a man aged 45 to 65 who had recovered from COVID-19.

The CDR3, as DNA: TGTGCCAGCAGTCTAGCGGGGGGGTCTCATGAGCAGTTCTTC. As protein: CASSLAGGSHEQFF. V and J are TRBV9 and TRBJ2-1, with 12 positions matching TRBD2. The germline V gene encodes CDR1 SGDLS and CDR2 YYNGEE. CDR3 length equals 14 residues. Losses at the gene ends were 5 bases for V and 8 bases for J; bases not matched to a gene: 5.

In nucleotides, the CDR3 is TGTGCCTGGACCCTCGGGGGGACAAATGGCTACACCTTC. Amino acids: CAWTLGGTNGYTF. The chain links TRBV30 to TRBJ1-2; D perhaps matches TRBD1 (6 bases). The germline V gene has CDR1 GTSNPN and CDR2 SVGIG (reference sequence). This CDR3 contains 13 residues. Trimming took 4 bases from V and 6 from J, leaving 15 bases between them.

This clone was detected a few times. This chain links TRBV10-2 with TRBJ2-7; 12 bases fit TRBD2. The CDR3 covers 17 residues. Germline V gene lookup returns CDR1 WSHSY and CDR2 SAAADI. Trimming at V came to 2 bases and at J to 4 bases, leaving 9 bases not matched to a gene. The CDR3 nucleotides are TGCGCCAGCAGTGAGCCTAACCTAGCGGGGGGGAGGTACGAGCAGTACTTC. This gives the protein CASSEPNLAGGRYEQYF.

V is TRBV5-1 and J is TRBJ2-2; TRBD1 matches 9 bases. CDR3 length: 15 amino acids. Germline trimming cut 3 bases from V and 5 bases from J; bases unmatched to any gene: 5. Germline-derived CDR1 and CDR2 are SGHRS and YFSETQ. The CDR3 DNA reads TGCGCCAGCAGCTGGGGACAGGGCGGGACCGGGGAGCTGTTTTTT. This gives the protein CASSWGQGGTGELFF.

The chain uses TRBV9 and TRBJ1-4; 11 nucleotides align to TRBD1. Trimming removed 4 bases from V and 0 bases from J; junction bases left unmatched: 11. The CDR3 has 19 amino acids. CDR1 and CDR2 from the germline V gene are SGDLS and YYNGEE. Written as DNA, the CDR3 is TGTGCCAGCAGCCCCCGGGGGACAGGGGGGCTTGCAACTAATGAAAAACTGTTTTTT. Its protein product is CASSPRGTGGLATNEKLFF.

This chain connects TRBV21-1 to TRBJ2-7; whether TRBD1, the table's D call, matches the DNA was not checked. TRBV21-1 is reported as a pseudogene. There are 14 residues in the CDR3. Here the CDR3 reads CASSNTQGSYEQYF. The DNA for the CDR3 is TGTGCCAGCAGCAATACTCAGGGCTCCTACGAGCAGTACTTC.

The rearrangement links TRBV20-1 to TRBJ1-1, with D tentatively TRBD1 (5 bases). The length of the CDR3 is 12 residues. V lost 3 bases to trimming and J lost 10 bases, with 15 bases between them. Germline V gene sequence: CDR1 DFQATT, CDR2 SNEGSKA (reference sequence). In DNA form, the CDR3 reads TGCAGTGCTAGTAGTGGGGGGGATGTAGCTTTCTTT. Its protein product is CSASSGGDVAFF.

This chain links TRBV11-2 with TRBJ2-7; TRBD1 might be the D (6 bases). Germline CDR1 is SGHAT and CDR2 is FQNNGV. The CDR3 contains 13 residues. Deletions cut 0 bases from V and 4 bases from J, with 7 bases between. This CDR3 reads CASSLDRGYEQYF. In DNA form, the CDR3 reads TGTGCCAGCAGCTTAGATAGGGGGTACGAGCAGTACTTC.

The gene calls are TRBV5-4 and TRBJ1-6; no definite D call. This CDR3 comprises 14 residues. V was cut by 2 bases and J by 6 bases, with 9 bases left in between. Germline V gives CDR1 SGHNT, CDR2 YYREEE (reference sequence). In DNA form, the CDR3 reads TGTGCCAGCAGCTTAGCACAGCCTAATTCACCCCTCCACTTT. It is translated as CASSLAQPNSPLHF.

The chain has TRBV5-8 and TRBJ1-2; D possibly corresponds to TRBD1 (6 bases). V lost 2 bases to trimming and J lost 4 bases, with 9 bases between them. Germline V lookup: CDR1 SGHTS, CDR2 YDEGEE. The CDR3 has 13 residues. CDR3 sequence reads: CASSLGQIYGYTF. Here the CDR3 DNA reads TGTGCCAGCAGCTTAGGACAGATCTATGGCTACACCTTC.

The rearrangement links TRBV28 to TRBJ2-3; no firm D call. CDR3 length equals 13 residues. V was clipped by 3 bases and J by 2 bases, with 6 bases between them. CDR1 and CDR2 from the germline V gene are MDHEN and SYDVKM. The CDR3 spells CASSFMATDTQYF. The CDR3 DNA reads TGTGCCAGCAGTTTCATGGCCACAGATACGCAGTATTTT.

The genes are TRBV3-1 (or the pseudogene TRBV3-2) and TRBJ1-2; D gene unclear. The germline V gene encodes CDR1 LGHDT and CDR2 YNNKEL (reference sequence). Trimming pared 2 bases from V and 4 bases from J, leaving 14 bases between. This CDR3 comprises 15 residues. CDR3: CASSQHGGRSYGYTF. CDR3 in DNA: TGTGCCAGCAGCCAACACGGAGGTAGGAGCTATGGCTACACCTTC.

The CDR3 DNA reads TGTGCCAGCAGCTTAGGTACTAGCGGGGGGCGTTACGAGCAGTACTTC. Translating gives CASSLGTSGGRYEQYF. The chain combines TRBV7-2 with TRBJ2-7; 12 positions match TRBD2. From germline, CDR1 is SGHTA and CDR2 FQGNSA. CDR3 length: 16 amino acids. The ends lost 1 base at V and 4 bases at J; junction bases unmatched: 5.

The V gene is TRBV24-1, the J gene TRBJ2-5, with 10 bases lining up with TRBD2. This CDR3 is built from 16 residues. The trim removed 3 bases at V and 5 bases at J, leaving 8 bases unmatched. CDR1 is KGHDR, CDR2 SFDVKD, per germline. The CDR3: CATSDRASGGKETQYF. CDR3 nucleotide sequence: TGTGCCACCAGTGATAGGGCTAGCGGGGGCAAGGAGACCCAGTACTTC.

The CDR3 protein is CASSLQLTGMRDSPLHF. CDR3 in DNA: TGTGCCAGCAGCTTGCAACTCACAGGGATGAGGGATTCACCCCTCCACTTT. This rearrangement joins TRBV3-1 (or the pseudogene TRBV3-2) to TRBJ1-6; D may be TRBD1 (6 bases). Per germline, CDR1 LGHDT and CDR2 YNNKEL (reference sequence). The CDR3 spans 17 residues. V was cut by 5 bases and J by 8 bases, with 22 bases left in between.

This chain links TRBV19 with TRBJ1-1; D might be TRBD1 (6 bases). CDR1 and CDR2 (germline): LNHDA, SQIVND (reference sequence). This CDR3 has 14 amino acids. V lost 9 bases and J lost 4, with 18 bases in between. CDR3: CASKGGGAFTEAFF. CDR3 sequence (DNA): TGTGCCAGCAAGGGGGGGGGCGCTTTCACTGAAGCTTTCTTT.

The chain is built from TRBV5-1 and TRBJ1-1; D might be TRBD1 (6 bases). Per the germline V gene, CDR1 is SGHRS and CDR2 is YFSETQ. The CDR3 loop spans 14 amino acids. The V gene lost 0 bases and the J gene lost 5 bases, with 11 bases spanning the gap. CDR3 DNA sequence: TGCGCCAGCAGCTTGGCGCCAGGGGTTACTGAAGCTTTCTTT. It translates to CASSLAPGVTEAFF.

J is TRBJ2-1 and V is TRBV6-5; D remains unclear. The germline V gene encodes CDR1 MNHEY and CDR2 SVGAGI. CDR3 length equals 14 residues. V lost 6 bases, J lost 4 bases, and 13 bases lay in between. CDR3 bases: TGTGCCAGCAGCCTCCTTTCTAGTTACAATGAGCAGTTCTTC. Its translation is CASSLLSSYNEQFF.

This chain connects TRBV7-9 to TRBJ2-7, with D possibly called TRBD1 or TRBD2 (11 bases each). Trimming pared 8 bases from V and 5 bases from J, leaving 28 bases between. Germline lookup yields CDR1 SEHNR and CDR2 FQNEAQ (reference sequence). This CDR3 comprises 17 residues. The DNA for the CDR3 is TGTGCCAGCCAGGACAGGGGGCGGACTAGCGGGCTCCACGAGCAGTACTTC. Its protein product is CASQDRGRTSGLHEQYF.

The rearrangement uses TRBV7-8 and TRBJ1-3, with TRBD1 as a possible D gene (6 bases). Germline CDR1 reads SGHVS; CDR2 reads FQNEAQ. This CDR3 is 18 amino acids long. V was pared by 3 bases and J by 0 bases, with 18 bases between. Here the CDR3 DNA reads TGTGCCAGCAGCTTCGACCCAGGGGTCCAATACTCTGGAAACACCATATATTTT. Residues: CASSFDPGVQYSGNTIYF.